The clone carrying this T cell receptor beta chain was seen at least ten times. The assay was immunoSEQ multiplex PCR, and TCRdb's table has in-frame clones only and misses some. The sample has some 92,000 clones; around 47% are singletons. The data were obtained in a study of shared clonotypes between healthy human individuals. The CDR3 has 13 amino acids. Germline CDR1 reads MDHEN; CDR2 reads SYDVKM. V lost 10 bases to trimming and J lost 3 bases, with 16 bases between them. The study used 83 million or so PBMCs per unsorted sample for genomic DNA. The sequencing sample was made of PBMCs. This TCR came from a woman aged 35 to 49 in good health. Some clones in this sample may be carry-over from other donors' samples. This chain joins TRBV28 and TRBJ2-7; possible D gene TRBD1, 6 bases. The CDR3 loop reads CATSGGGDYEQYF. Written as DNA, the CDR3 is TGTGCCACCAGCGGTGGGGGCGACTACGAGCAGTACTTC.